The clone carrying this TCR beta chain has a handful of counts. The data stem from a study of T cell responses to AZD1222 COVID-19 vaccine. Sequenced by immunoSEQ multiplex PCR; TCRdb stores in-frame clones only, minus some. The sample carries about 120,000 clones, 85% to 95% recorded once. This specimen was peripheral blood, taken 28 days after the second AZD1222 dose. The sequence derives from an adult who received the AZD1222 COVID-19 vaccine.

This chain's CDR3 is CASRTGDYSPLHF. DNA for the CDR3: TGTGCCAGTAGGACAGGGGATTACTCACCCCTCCACTTT. V usage is TRBV19 and J usage is TRBJ1-6, with 8 bases fitting TRBD1. The CDR3 totals 13 residues. The germline gives CDR1 LNHDA, CDR2 SQIVND (reference sequence). J gave up 10 bases and V 6 bases, and 5 bases lay outside the gene matches.